The source of this TCR beta chain is a study of blood T cell repertoires in COVID-19 (TCRdb year 2020). In terms of the full investigation: Samples covering the acute and convalescent phases of COVID-19 were provided by collaborators in the United States, Italy and Spain. Deeply sampled blood TCRbeta repertoires from subjects exposed to, actively infected with, or recovered from COVID-19 were included in the dataset. The sample metadata nearly always contained a de-identified subject ID, COVID-19 status, age in years and sex. Samples came from the ongoing ImmuneRACE study (first 160 participants) plus 1,254 subjects from 6 global collaborators. A freely available public database, intended as a resource for researchers studying the immune response to SARS-CoV-2, is where the repertoires were released. The material from the prospective study consisted of cDNA or gDNA derived from T cells, B-cell-depleted T cells, or PBMCs. HLA class I and class II types, where available, came from metadata supplied by the sample provider rather than from assay-based typing. What the study reported, not specific to this receptor: The quantity of clinical and demographic metadata differed by source and by participant and was supplied without curation.

Samples from volunteer blood donors who had recovered from COVID-19 were contributed by a second Seattle source. Each collaborating institution followed its own protocols to collect whole blood in K2EDTA tubes. For TCRbeta analysis, collaborators shipped samples as frozen whole blood, isolated PBMCs, or DNA extracted from either of those sample types. The immunoSEQ Assay, a bias-controlled multiplex PCR, was used to amplify TCRbeta CDR3 regions from genomic DNA. The published analysis was carried out like this. The number of nucleated cells in each sample was estimated from the amplification of reference gene primers within the assay. Sequence reads were collapsed and filtered to measure the absolute abundance of every unique TCRbeta CDR3 rearrangement. Productive Simpson clonality was computed per sample as the square root of Simpson's diversity index over productive rearrangements. The clones in this table, taken by TCRdb from immuneACCESS, are in-frame only. Not every clone is retained; where verified, under half of the shortfall comes from an unresolved V gene, and the cause of the rest is unknown. The V and J calls and clone size are taken from that table; D and trimming were inferred from the DNA. For this sample there are approximately 240,000 clones; about 86% appear just once. About 3% of the sample is in the top ten clones.

Note on this clone: This clone's antigen is unknown. No much larger clone exists at a distance of one base, and base qualities are not known.

The CDR3 holds 15 amino acids from the cysteine to the phenylalanine. CDR3 DNA is the only sequence kept; it has 45 bases, read in frame from the first base. Clipping removes 4 bases from V and 4 bases from J, with 7 as the unmatched junction base count. Reading the germline V gene gives CDR1 SGHRS and CDR2 YFSETQ. Sequenced sample: peripheral blood. This chain joins TRBV5-1 to TRBJ2-2; TRBD1 fits 7 bases in the junction. The TCR originated in a woman younger than 45 who had recovered from COVID-19. CDR3 sequence: CASSPGQVTTGELFF. The base sequence is TGCGCCAGCAGCCCCGGACAGGTGACCACCGGGGAGCTGTTTTTT.